These T cell receptor beta chains were read from a single sample in a study of cytomegalovirus exposure and HLA in healthy donors. Clones were read by immunoSEQ multiplex PCR, and TCRdb kept only the in-frame ones, dropping some. In the table there are 150,000 to 200,000 clones, around 77% of which are singletons. What was sequenced was PBMCs. The receptors were gathered from a man between 60 and 70 years old in good health and CMV-seronegative. The CDR3 runs from the conserved cysteine through the conserved F or W. The D gene is left open where the match is weak. Expanded clones get a size class; other rows say once, few or many, or leave the size out.

d_call,j_call,v_call,clone_size,cdr3_nt,cdr3_aa
TRBD2,TRBJ2-2,TRBV27,-,TGTGCCAGCGGGGACTACGCCGGGGAGCTGTTTTTT,CASGDYAGELFF
-,TRBJ1-2,TRBV9,-,TGTGCCAGCAGCGTAGGGGGCACCCAAGCCAACTATGGCTACACCTTC,CASSVGGTQANYGYTF
TRBD2,TRBJ2-1,TRBV27,once,TGTGCCAGCAGTTCGGCGGGGGTGTTATACAACAATGAGCAGTTCTTC,CASSSAGVLYNNEQFF
TRBD1,TRBJ1-2,TRBV7-2,-,TGTGCCAGCAGCTTAGCCCCCGGGACAGGGAAAGGCTACACCTTC,CASSLAPGTGKGYTF
TRBD2,TRBJ2-1,TRBV10-3,-,TGTGCCATCAGTGAGTCCGGGACTAGCGGCAATGAGCAGTTCTTC,CAISESGTSGNEQFF
TRBD1,TRBJ2-7,TRBV29-1,-,TGCAGCGTTGTCCCGCCTTTAGGACAGGGGGGGAGAGTTTACGAGCAGTACTTC,CSVVPPLGQGGRVYEQYF
TRBD1,TRBJ2-5,TRBV19,-,TGTGCCAGTAACGAGGCGGGACAGGGTCGAGAGACCCAGTACTTC,CASNEAGQGRETQYF
TRBD1,TRBJ2-7,TRBV7-8,-,TGTGCCAGCAGCTTGTCTTCCGGGGACAGGGTCCACGAGCAGTACTTC,CASSLSSGDRVHEQYF
-,TRBJ2-7,TRBV6-6,-,TGTGCCAGCGGCCAGGGGACCTACGAGCAGTACTTC,CASGQGTYEQYF
-,TRBJ2-7,TRBV18,-,TGTGCCAGCTCCTCCTCCTACGAGCAGTACTTC,CASSSSYEQYF
TRBD1,TRBJ2-7,TRBV7-8,-,TGTGCCAGCAGCCACAGGACAGGGGAGGAGCCTTACGAGCAGTACTTC,CASSHRTGEEPYEQYF
TRBD1,TRBJ1-4,TRBV6-6,once,TGTGCCAGCAAACGACAGGGGGCTAATGAAAAACTGTTTTTT,CASKRQGANEKLFF
-,TRBJ1-2,TRBV2,-,TGTGCCAGCAGGGAGGGTTTTGAGGGCTACACCTTC,CASREGFEGYTF
-,TRBJ2-5,TRBV5-4,-,TGTGCCAGCAGCTTGCAGGGGCGCCAAGAGACCCAGTACTTC,CASSLQGRQETQYF
-,TRBJ1-1,TRBV7-9,once,TGTGCCAGCAGCTTTTACGGGTACACTGAAGCTTTCTTT,CASSFYGYTEAFF
TRBD1,TRBJ2-3,TRBV19,-,TGTGCCAGTAGTACACAGGGGGGAGTAGATACGCAGTATTTT,CASSTQGGVDTQYF
-,TRBJ1-1,TRBV19,-,TGTGCCAGTAGTAGCATAGGGGGGGACACTGAAGCTTTCTTT,CASSSIGGDTEAFF
TRBD1,TRBJ2-3,TRBV2,-,TGTGCCAGGTCGACAGGGAAGCTAGATACGCAGTATTTT,CARSTGKLDTQYF
-,TRBJ1-2,TRBV5-1,-,TGCGCCAGCAGCTTGGATTCGGGGGGGGCCCAAATCTATGGCTACACCTTC,CASSLDSGGAQIYGYTF
TRBD2,TRBJ2-5,TRBV30,few,TGTGCCTGGAGCCAAAGTGGGGGGGGGACCCAGTACTTC,CAWSQSGGGTQYF
-,TRBJ2-1,TRBV2,once,TGTGCCAGCAGTGAAGCTAGAGGCGGTAGCAATGAGCAGTTCTTC,CASSEARGGSNEQFF
-,TRBJ1-3,TRBV7-3,-,TGTGCCAGCAGCCTTTCAGGCAGGGCTGGAAACACCATATATTTT,CASSLSGRAGNTIYF
TRBD1,TRBJ1-2,TRBV7-9,-,TGTTCCAGCAGCTTAGCCGGGACAGATTTAGCTAACTATGGCTACACCTTC,CSSSLAGTDLANYGYTF
-,TRBJ1-2,TRBV2,few,TGTGCCAGCAGACCGGACAGACAAAGAAACTATGGCTACACCTTC,CASRPDRQRNYGYTF
TRBD2,TRBJ2-4,TRBV4-2,-,TGTGCCAGCAGCCAAGGTACCGCGGGGGGACCCCACATTCAGTACTTC,CASSQGTAGGPHIQYF
-,TRBJ2-3,TRBV29-1,-,TGCAGCGCCGAATTTTTGTTCCCCCTACAGGATACGCAGTATTTT,CSAEFLFPLQDTQYF
TRBD1,TRBJ2-7,TRBV19,-,TGTGCCAGTAGCGCGGACAGGGGGGGATACGAGCAGTACTTC,CASSADRGGYEQYF
TRBD1,TRBJ2-1,TRBV6-1,-,TGTGCCAGCAGCCCTCCGGGACAGACCTACAATGAGCAGTTCTTC,CASSPPGQTYNEQFF
TRBD2,TRBJ2-1,TRBV7-3,-,TGTGCCAGCAGCATGAGCCTAGCGGTTGGTGAGCAGTTCTTC,CASSMSLAVGEQFF
-,TRBJ1-2,TRBV7-2,-,TGTGCCTCCCAAAGAGGGGGGGGCCCTGGCTACACCTTC,CASQRGGGPGYTF
TRBD1,TRBJ2-5,TRBV5-1,-,TGCGCCAGCAGCTTGGGTGGACAGGGGATGAAAGAGACCCAGTACTTC,CASSLGGQGMKETQYF
TRBD2,TRBJ2-2,TRBV25-1,-,TGTGCCAGCCGGGAGCGGGGGGGCTCCACCGGGGAGCTGTTTTTT,CASRERGGSTGELFF
-,TRBJ1-1,TRBV7-9,-,TGTGCCAGCAGCGGAGCCGAGACAGATCAGGAGGGGAACACTGAAGCTTTCTTT,CASSGAETDQEGNTEAFF
-,TRBJ1-1,TRBV7-9,-,TGTGCCAGCAGCTCCGGACAGTGGAACACTGAAGCTTTCTTT,CASSSGQWNTEAFF
-,TRBJ2-2,TRBV29-1,-,TGCAGCGTTGAACCCGTGGGAGGCACCGGGGAGCTGTTTTTT,CSVEPVGGTGELFF
TRBD1,TRBJ2-7,TRBV6-5,-,TGTGCCAGCAGTTTAAGACAGGGAGCTCTCGACGAGCAGTACTTC,CASSLRQGALDEQYF
-,TRBJ1-4,TRBV5-1,few,TGCGCCAGCACCCAACCGGGAGGCAATGAAAAACTGTTTTTT,CASTQPGGNEKLFF
-,TRBJ2-7,TRBV10-2,few,TGCGCCAGCAGCATAGCCGGATACGAGCAGTACTTC,CASSIAGYEQYF
-,TRBJ2-3,TRBV6-1,-,TGTGCCAGCAGTGACGGTAGCGGCACAGATACGCAGTATTTT,CASSDGSGTDTQYF
TRBD1,TRBJ1-1,TRBV4-2,once,TGTGCCAGCAGCCATCCGACAGGGCAAGCTTTCTTT,CASSHPTGQAFF
TRBD1,TRBJ1-2,TRBV15,-,TGTGCCACCAGCAAGAGAGGGGGCCTTTCAGCGGGCGGCTACACCTTC,CATSKRGGLSAGGYTF
-,TRBJ2-1,TRBV19,once,TGTGCCAGTAGTATAGTCCCGGGAGCTAGGTTCTTC,CASSIVPGARFF
TRBD1,TRBJ1-3,TRBV5-1,-,TGCGCCAGCAGCTTAGGACAGGGAACATTCGCTGGAAACACCATATATTTT,CASSLGQGTFAGNTIYF
TRBD2,TRBJ2-7,TRBV5-1,-,TGCGCCAGCAGTAATAGCGGGCTTTCCTACGAGCAGTACTTC,CASSNSGLSYEQYF
-,TRBJ1-1,TRBV7-2,-,TGTGCCAGCAGCTTAGTTTCGGGTAACACTGAAGCTTTCTTT,CASSLVSGNTEAFF
TRBD2,TRBJ2-7,TRBV9,-,TGTGCCAGCAGCGTTTCAGGCGGGAGCCCTGAGCAGTACTTC,CASSVSGGSPEQYF
TRBD1,TRBJ2-3,TRBV7-9,-,TGTGCCAGCAGCTTGAGTGACAGGGCGTTCGATACGCAGTATTTT,CASSLSDRAFDTQYF
-,TRBJ2-4,TRBV6-4,-,TGTGCCAGCAGTGACCCCAGAACCTTAGCCAAAAACATTCAGTACTTC,CASSDPRTLAKNIQYF
-,TRBJ1-1,TRBV19,-,TGTGCCACCCGACCCACAGGGACATCTATGAACACTGAAGCTTTCTTT,CATRPTGTSMNTEAFF
-,TRBJ2-6,TRBV11-2,-,TGTGCCAGCAGCCCCGACAGCTCTGGGGCCAACGTCCTGACTTTC,CASSPDSSGANVLTF
-,TRBJ2-7,TRBV7-9,-,TGTGCCAGCAGCTTAGCGGCAGGGTACGAGCAGTACTTC,CASSLAAGYEQYF
-,TRBJ2-2,TRBV14,-,TGTGCCAGCAGCCATCTAGACCAGGGAAGCACCGGGGAGCTGTTTTTT,CASSHLDQGSTGELFF
-,TRBJ1-1,TRBV11-2,-,TGTGCCAGCAGCTTAGTTCAAGGAGGCACTGAAGCTTTCTTT,CASSLVQGGTEAFF
-,TRBJ2-3,TRBV19,-,TGTGCCAGTAACCTAGCGATGACAGATACGCAGTATTTT,CASNLAMTDTQYF